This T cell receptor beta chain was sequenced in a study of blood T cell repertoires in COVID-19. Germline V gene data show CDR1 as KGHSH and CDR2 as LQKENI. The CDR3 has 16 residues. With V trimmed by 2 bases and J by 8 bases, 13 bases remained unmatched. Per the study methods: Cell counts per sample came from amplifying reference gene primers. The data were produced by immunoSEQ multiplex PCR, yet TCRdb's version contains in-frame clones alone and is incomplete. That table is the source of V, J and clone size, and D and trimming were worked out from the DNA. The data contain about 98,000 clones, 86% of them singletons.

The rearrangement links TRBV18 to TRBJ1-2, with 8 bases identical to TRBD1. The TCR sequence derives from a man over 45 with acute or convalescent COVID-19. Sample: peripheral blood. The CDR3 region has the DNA TGTGCCAGCTCACCATACCAACCAGGGGGCGCCGGGGGCTACACCTTC. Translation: CASSPYQPGGAGGYTF.